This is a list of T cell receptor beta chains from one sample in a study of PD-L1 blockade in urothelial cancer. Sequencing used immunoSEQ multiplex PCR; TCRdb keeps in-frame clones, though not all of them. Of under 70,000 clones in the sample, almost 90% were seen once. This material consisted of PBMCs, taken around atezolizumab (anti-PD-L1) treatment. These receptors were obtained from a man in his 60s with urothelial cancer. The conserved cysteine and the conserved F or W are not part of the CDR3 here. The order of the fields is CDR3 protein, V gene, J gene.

ASSYQGTDTQY	TRBV5-6	TRBJ2-3
ASGQGETYGYT	TRBV7-9	TRBJ1-2
ASSQMALSGNTIY	TRBV11-2	TRBJ1-3
ASSLGTGLTDTQY	TRBV11-2	TRBJ2-3
ASSLPSLTSRHAREQY	TRBV13	TRBJ2-7
ASKLAGGYEQY	TRBV6-1	TRBJ2-7
ASWTGGVEKLF	TRBV30	TRBJ1-4
ASSQGGLAGLYETQY	TRBV9	TRBJ2-5
AITREGLVDTQY	TRBV10-3	TRBJ2-3
AISGSGGVNTEAF	TRBV10-3	TRBJ1-1
ASSIGLAGAPQF	TRBV27	TRBJ2-1
ASSPRGDYPYEQY	TRBV9	TRBJ2-7
ASSRGTLPLYEQY	TRBV7-3	TRBJ2-7
SAYISYEQY	TRBV29-1	TRBJ2-7
ASSPQGMAKNIQY	TRBV5-1	TRBJ2-4
ASSLPSGDEKLF	TRBV4-1	TRBJ1-4
ASSYASGETYEQY	TRBV6-6	TRBJ2-7
ASSLVAGLGQPQH	TRBV5-1	TRBJ1-5
ASSDQGSQPQH	TRBV2	TRBJ1-5
ASSPNLPGTSGTDTQY	TRBV18	TRBJ2-3
ASSYSNRRDYNEQF	TRBV6-5	TRBJ2-1
ASRSWALDTQY	TRBV7-2	TRBJ2-3
ASSIKTEGNTIY	TRBV19	TRBJ1-3
ASSFDRFETQY	TRBV5-6	TRBJ2-5
ASIPRGYSGELF	TRBV21-1	TRBJ2-2
ASRTLTVQETQY	TRBV2	TRBJ2-5
ASSLDLTGNTEAF	TRBV11-3	TRBJ1-1
ASSLAAGEETQY	TRBV11-3	TRBJ2-5
ASSPANLAGGTGELF	TRBV7-9	TRBJ2-2
ASSQSGNPDEQY	TRBV18	TRBJ2-7
ASSVEGVPNEKLF	TRBV9	TRBJ1-4
ASSRSGGATTDTQY	TRBV11-2	TRBJ2-3
AWRRAAYEQY	TRBV30	TRBJ2-7
ASSPDGIGVNQPQH	TRBV28	TRBJ1-5
AIAGEGTQY	TRBV7-9	TRBJ2-5
ASSWPLETQY	TRBV6-6	TRBJ2-5
ASSLAGESNQPQH	TRBV7-8	TRBJ1-5
ASSPLRGTDEQF	TRBV27	TRBJ2-1
ASSPRDRGSETQY	TRBV19	TRBJ2-5
ASSLGSLNTDTQY	TRBV5-1	TRBJ2-3
ASSLSRVNEQY	TRBV27	TRBJ2-7
ASGPGQGGQPQH	TRBV12-5	TRBJ1-5
ASSLESAGMKKLF	TRBV7-9	TRBJ1-4
ASSTRLAGFYEQY	TRBV5-6	TRBJ2-7
ASSLAGATGGNFPTDTQY	TRBV5-1	TRBJ2-3
ASSVNNEKLF	TRBV5-1	TRBJ1-4
ATRGRGKDTGELF	TRBV2	TRBJ2-2
ASSLGDRGNQPQH	TRBV5-1	TRBJ1-5
ASSFADEQF	TRBV7-9	TRBJ2-1
ASSPDRGSYGYT	TRBV18	TRBJ1-2
ASSVGQGAGTEAF	TRBV5-4	TRBJ1-1
ASSVAGGRSDTQY	TRBV9	TRBJ2-3
ASSPDPTGVGADTQY	TRBV5-6	TRBJ2-3
ASRPDRATNEKLF	TRBV19	TRBJ1-4
ASSPQAFQETQY	TRBV5-1	TRBJ2-5
ASSPETGISYEQY	TRBV2	TRBJ2-7
ASSVNSGGAQETQY	TRBV4-2	TRBJ2-5
ASSRQGTNEKLF	TRBV2	TRBJ1-4
ASSLGQHTDTQY	TRBV5-1	TRBJ2-3